Described below is a single T cell receptor beta chain sequence and its context. Its specificity is not known. The data stem from a study of cytomegalovirus exposure and HLA in healthy donors. V was clipped by 2 bases and J by 3 bases; unmatched bases: 2. The CDR3 contains 15 residues. Germline CDR1 SGDLS, CDR2 YYNGEE. The PCR ran on 60 Vbeta and 13 Jbeta primers. TCRdb's copy holds only in-frame clones and misses some; the assay was immunoSEQ multiplex PCR. The sample includes roughly 140,000 clones, 75% to 80% seen only once; the top ten take 1.5% to 2%. Study findings and constraints: Association of a missense DCLRE1C variant with TCR beta V- and J-gene trimming was reported in a later analysis.

Donors had nominal health at sampling but likely had unrecorded immune exposures. The chain is built from TRBV9 and TRBJ2-1, with 10 bases lining up with TRBD1. This sequence originates from a woman in her 30s in good health and CMV-seronegative. The specimen was PBMCs. This CDR3 reads CASSVRDRGYNEQFF. The CDR3 nucleotides read TGTGCCAGCAGCGTCCGGGACAGGGGCTACAATGAGCAGTTCTTC.